This TCR beta chain was documented in a study of cytomegalovirus exposure and HLA in healthy donors. The table came from immunoSEQ multiplex PCR; TCRdb's copy has only in-frame clones and leaves some out. The data show more than 85,000 clones, approximately 91% seen once. In the case of this clone: Antigen unknown.

General observations from the study: According to a subsequent analysis, TCR clusters from the first cohort were inclined to appear together in the 130 or so validation repertoires.

The sequence was collected from a woman under 30 in good health and CMV-seronegative. Specimen: PBMCs.

CDR3 protein: CATSPKLTGGFNQPQHF. Written as DNA, the CDR3 is TGTGCCACCAGCCCGAAACTTACAGGGGGCTTTAATCAGCCCCAGCATTTT. This sequence joins TRBV15 and TRBJ1-5; 9 nucleotides line up with TRBD1. With 5 bases clipped from V and 4 bases from J, the junction kept 12 bases outside the gene matches. Germline CDR1 LNHNV, CDR2 YYDKDF (reference sequence). The CDR3 is 17 residues long.